This entry lists 10 T cell receptor beta chains sequenced from one sample in a study of control samples from healthy donors and cancer patients (dated by TCRdb to the early 2020s). The library was built by means of the immunoSEQ multiplex PCR assay. TCRdb holds this immuneACCESS table with in-frame rearrangements only. Some clones are missing; in checked studies, unresolved V genes explain under half, and the rest has no known cause. This sample gives 5,600 or so clones in total; 70% to 90% of them show up just once. In total, the top ten clones hold about 7.1% of the sample. Sequencing was done on a sample of formalin-fixed, paraffin-embedded tissue. Receptors were obtained from a female donor with lung cancer.

The chain joins TRBV29-1 to TRBJ2-3, with D uncertain. The V end lost 5 bases, the J end lost 0 bases, and 6 bases lay between the germline ends. This CDR3 spans 12 amino acids. Germline CDR1 is SQVTM and CDR2 is ANQGSEA. CDR3: CSVLTSTDTQYF. The CDR3 nucleotides read TGCAGCGTTCTTACTAGCACAGATACGCAGTATTTT.

This chain connects TRBV19 to TRBJ1-4; D is unresolved. Looked up from germline, CDR1 is LNHDA and CDR2 is SQIVND (reference sequence). V lost 10 bases and J 11 bases, leaving 17 bases between the germline ends. This CDR3 spans 12 amino acids. CDR3 region: CATTDGRWKLFF. The CDR3 nucleotides are TGTGCCACCACGGACGGAAGATGGAAACTGTTTTTT.

On this clone itself: The same CDR3 can be traced to other DNA sequences in this sample. The J gene is TRBJ2-3, the V gene TRBV4-1; D is unclear. V was pared by 0 bases and J by 6 bases, with 19 bases between. Germline CDR1 reads MGHRA; CDR2 reads YSYEKL. The CDR3 covers 17 residues. CDR3 bases: TGCGCCAGCAGCCAAGAGTGGCCCCAGGCCTACACCGATACGCAGTATTTT. As protein: CASSQEWPQAYTDTQYF.

The V call is TRBV4-2, the J call TRBJ1-1; D is ambiguous. The ends were cut back, 0 bases at V and 1 base at J, with 6 bases in the middle. This CDR3 comprises 14 residues. Germline CDR1 is LGHNA and CDR2 is YNFKEQ. CDR3 sequence (DNA): TGTGCCAGCAGCCAAGACGGAGGGAACACTGAAGCTTTCTTT. This translates into CASSQDGGNTEAFF.

The chain carries TRBV11-1 and TRBJ1-1; D remains ambiguous. The CDR3 extends over 14 amino acids. With 5 bases removed from V and 1 base from J, the gap between germline ends came to 11 bases. Germline V gene sequence: CDR1 SGHAT, CDR2 FQDESV (reference sequence). CDR3 region: CASSAAERNTEAFF. Written as DNA, the CDR3 is TGTGCCAGCAGCGCCGCGGAGCGGAACACTGAAGCTTTCTTT.

The genes are TRBV19 and TRBJ2-2; D possibly corresponds to TRBD1 (6 bases). The V end lost 9 bases, the J end lost 3 bases, and 14 bases lay between the germline ends. CDR1 is LNHDA, CDR2 SQIVND, per germline (reference sequence). The CDR3 totals 14 residues. In DNA form, the CDR3 reads TGTGCCAGCAGAACAGGGTTGGACACCGGGGAGCTGTTTTTT. Amino acids: CASRTGLDTGELFF.

The chain employs TRBV6-2 or TRBV6-3 and TRBJ2-1, with TRBD1 identical over 10 bases. Germline V gives CDR1 MNHEY, CDR2 SVGEGT. CDR3 length equals 16 residues. With 4 bases clipped from V and 8 bases from J, the junction kept 11 bases outside the gene matches. This CDR3 reads CASSSPATGGGDEQFF. The CDR3 DNA reads TGTGCCAGCAGTTCTCCCGCGACAGGGGGCGGGGATGAGCAGTTCTTC.

This clone was picked up one time. This chain connects TRBV19 to TRBJ2-1; perhaps TRBD2 as D (5 bases). CDR1 is LNHDA and CDR2 is SQIVND in the germline V gene (reference sequence). CDR3 length equals 12 residues. The V gene lost 3 bases and the J gene lost 12 bases, with 12 bases spanning the gap. CDR3 DNA sequence: TGTGCCAGTAGTATGAGTCGGCGGGCGCAGTTCTTC. This gives the protein CASSMSRRAQFF.

V and J are TRBV24-1 and TRBJ2-3; D might be TRBD2 (5 bases). Between the trimmed V and J ends, which lost 9 bases and 2 bases, there was a span of 8 bases. Germline V gives CDR1 KGHDR, CDR2 SFDVKD. This CDR3 is built from 12 residues. CDR3 DNA sequence: TGTGCCACCGGACTTACCACAGATACGCAGTATTTT. The encoded protein is CATGLTTDTQYF.

This clone was seen a few times. The chain links TRBV5-5 to TRBJ2-2; D may be TRBD2 (7 bases). Germline CDR1 is SGHKS and CDR2 is YYEKEE (reference sequence). V was cut by 4 bases and J by 7 bases, with 14 bases left in between. This CDR3 contains 14 residues. This chain's CDR3 is CASSPGGGVGELFF. CDR3 DNA sequence: TGTGCCAGCAGCCCGGGGGGCGGAGTCGGGGAGCTGTTTTTT.